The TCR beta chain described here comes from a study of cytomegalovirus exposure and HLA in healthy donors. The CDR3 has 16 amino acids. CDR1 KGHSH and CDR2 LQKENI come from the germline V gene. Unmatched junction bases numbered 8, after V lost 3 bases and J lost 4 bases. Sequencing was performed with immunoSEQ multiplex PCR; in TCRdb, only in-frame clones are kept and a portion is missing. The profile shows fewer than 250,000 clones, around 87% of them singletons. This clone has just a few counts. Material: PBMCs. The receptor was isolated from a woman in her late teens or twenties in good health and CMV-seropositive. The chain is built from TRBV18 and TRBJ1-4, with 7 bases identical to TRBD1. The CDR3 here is CASSPIAGTVNEKLFF. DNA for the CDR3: TGTGCCAGCTCACCCATTGCCGGGACAGTTAATGAAAAACTGTTTTTT.